The clone carrying this TCR beta chain is medium-sized (0.01 to 0.1%) by frequency. Its antigen is as yet unknown. CDR1 and CDR2 (germline): GTSNPN, SVGIG (reference sequence). The CDR3 is made up of 15 amino acids. Confirmation of patient neurodegeneration relied on biomarkers such as neurofilament, amyloid-beta and tau. This sample stems from a study of CD8 T cells in cerebrospinal fluid in Alzheimer's disease. Regarding the study as a whole: The authors cautioned that cerebrospinal fluid EBV-specific TCRs do not prove EBV causes Alzheimer's.

TCRdb re-analyzed the 10x single-cell sequencing reads; it lists each CDR3 protein once, without DNA. The repertoire table contains 1,700 or so distinct CDR3 sequences. This TCR was sampled from a human donor with mild cognitive impairment. The chain employs TRBV30 and TRBJ2-1. Sequencing used cerebrospinal fluid. The chain's CDR3 is CAWSVVGRAYNEQFF.